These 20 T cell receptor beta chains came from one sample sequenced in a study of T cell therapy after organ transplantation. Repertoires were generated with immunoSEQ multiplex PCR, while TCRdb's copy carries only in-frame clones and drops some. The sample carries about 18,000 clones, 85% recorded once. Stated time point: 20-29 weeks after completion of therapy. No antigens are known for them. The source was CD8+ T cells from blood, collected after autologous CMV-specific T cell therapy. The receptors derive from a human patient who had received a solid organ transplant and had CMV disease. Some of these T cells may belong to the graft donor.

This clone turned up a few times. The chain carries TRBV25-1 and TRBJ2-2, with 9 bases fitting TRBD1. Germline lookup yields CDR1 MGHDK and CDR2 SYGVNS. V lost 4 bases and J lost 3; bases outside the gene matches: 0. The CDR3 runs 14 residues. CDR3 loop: CASSGDRDTGELFF. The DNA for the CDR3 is TGTGCCAGCAGTGGGGACAGGGACACCGGGGAGCTGTTTTTT. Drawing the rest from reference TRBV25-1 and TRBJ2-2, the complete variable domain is EADIYQTPRYLVIGTGKKITLECSQTMGHDKMYWYQQDPGMELHLIHYSYGVNSTEKGDLSSESTVSRIRTEHFPLTLESARPSHTSQYLCASSGDRDTGELFFGEGSRLTVL.

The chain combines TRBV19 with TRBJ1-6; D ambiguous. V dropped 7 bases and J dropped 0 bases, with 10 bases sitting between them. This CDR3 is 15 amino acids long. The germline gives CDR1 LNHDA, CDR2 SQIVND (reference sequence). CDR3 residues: CASNSVLSYNSPLHF. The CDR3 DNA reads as TGTGCCAGTAATTCCGTCCTCTCCTATAATTCACCCCTCCACTTT.

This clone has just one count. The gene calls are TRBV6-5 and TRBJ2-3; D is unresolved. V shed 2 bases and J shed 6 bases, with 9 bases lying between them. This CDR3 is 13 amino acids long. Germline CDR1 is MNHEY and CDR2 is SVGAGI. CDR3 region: CASSYQGFDTQYF. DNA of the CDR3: TGTGCCAGCAGTTACCAAGGCTTCGATACGCAGTATTTT.

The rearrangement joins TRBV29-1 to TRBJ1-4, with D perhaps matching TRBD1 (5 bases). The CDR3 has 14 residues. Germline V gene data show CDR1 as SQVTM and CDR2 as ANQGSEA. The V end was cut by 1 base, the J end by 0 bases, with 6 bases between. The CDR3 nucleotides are TGCAGCGTTGAAGGACAGACAACTAATGAAAAACTGTTTTTT. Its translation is CSVEGQTTNEKLFF.

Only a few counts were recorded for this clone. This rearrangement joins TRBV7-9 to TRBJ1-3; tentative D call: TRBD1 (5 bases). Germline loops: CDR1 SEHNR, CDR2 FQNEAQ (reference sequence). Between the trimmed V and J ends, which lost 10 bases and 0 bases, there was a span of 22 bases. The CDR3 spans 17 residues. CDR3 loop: CANDGAVNPISGNTIYF. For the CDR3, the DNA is TGTGCCAACGACGGGGCGGTAAACCCGATCTCTGGAAACACCATATATTTT.

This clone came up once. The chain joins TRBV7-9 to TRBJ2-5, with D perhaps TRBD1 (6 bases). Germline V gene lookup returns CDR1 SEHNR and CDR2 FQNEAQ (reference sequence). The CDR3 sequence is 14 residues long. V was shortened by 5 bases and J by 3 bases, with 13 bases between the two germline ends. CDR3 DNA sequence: TGTGCCAGCAGCCATAGGGGGTCAAAAGAGACCCAGTACTTC. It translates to CASSHRGSKETQYF.

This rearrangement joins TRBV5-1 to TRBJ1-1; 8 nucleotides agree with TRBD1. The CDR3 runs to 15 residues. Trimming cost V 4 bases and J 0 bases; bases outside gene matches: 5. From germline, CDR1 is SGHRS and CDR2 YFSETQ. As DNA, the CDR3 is TGCGCCAGCAGCCCCGGACAGGGAATGAACACTGAAGCTTTCTTT. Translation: CASSPGQGMNTEAFF. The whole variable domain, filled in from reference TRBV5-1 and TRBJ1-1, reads KAGVTQTPRYLIKTRGQQVTLSCSPISGHRSVSWYQQTPGQGLQFLFEYFSETQRNKGNFPGRFSGRQFSNSRSEMNVSTLELGDSALYLCASSPGQGMNTEAFFGQGTRLTVV.

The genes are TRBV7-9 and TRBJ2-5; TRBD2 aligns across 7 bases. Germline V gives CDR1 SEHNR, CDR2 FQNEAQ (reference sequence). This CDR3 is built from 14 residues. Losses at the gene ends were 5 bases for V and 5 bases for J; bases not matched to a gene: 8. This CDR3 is CASSKGTNYETQYF. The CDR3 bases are TGTGCCAGCAGCAAAGGGACTAACTACGAGACCCAGTACTTC.

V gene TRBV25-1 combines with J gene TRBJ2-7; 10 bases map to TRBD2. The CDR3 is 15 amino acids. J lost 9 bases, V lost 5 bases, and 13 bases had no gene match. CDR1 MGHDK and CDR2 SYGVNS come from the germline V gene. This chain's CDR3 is CASSPRREREGVQYF. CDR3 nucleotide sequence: TGTGCCAGCAGTCCCCGGCGGGAGCGGGAGGGGGTGCAGTACTTC.

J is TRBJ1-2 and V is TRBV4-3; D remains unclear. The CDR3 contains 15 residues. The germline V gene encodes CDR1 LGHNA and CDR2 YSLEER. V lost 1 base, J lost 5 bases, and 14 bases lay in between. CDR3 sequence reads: CASSQVGLDRYGYTF. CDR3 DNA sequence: TGCGCCAGCAGCCAAGTGGGGTTGGATCGGTATGGCTACACCTTC.

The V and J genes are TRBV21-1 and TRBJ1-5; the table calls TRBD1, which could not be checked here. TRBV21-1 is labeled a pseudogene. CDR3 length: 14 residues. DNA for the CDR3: TGTGCCAGCAGCGCCACAGGGTTAGGGCAGCCCCAGCATTTT. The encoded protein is CASSATGLGQPQHF.

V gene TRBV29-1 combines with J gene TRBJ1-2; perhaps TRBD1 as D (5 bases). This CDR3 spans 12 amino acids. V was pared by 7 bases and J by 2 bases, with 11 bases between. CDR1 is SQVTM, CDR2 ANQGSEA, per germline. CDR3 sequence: CSAGYPNYGYTF. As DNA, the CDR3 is TGCAGCGCAGGGTATCCGAACTATGGCTACACCTTC.

The CDR3 reads CAISEGDPGNEQYF. The CDR3 region has the DNA TGTGCCATCAGTGAGGGTGACCCAGGGAACGAGCAGTACTTC. The genes are TRBV10-3 and TRBJ2-7; D is perhaps TRBD1 (5 bases). The length of the CDR3 is 14 residues. Trimming took 2 bases from V and 5 from J, leaving 13 bases between them. Looked up from germline, CDR1 is ENHRY and CDR2 is SYGVKD.

The CDR3 reads CASGLVGTGLGDGYTF. Written as DNA, the CDR3 is TGTGCTAGTGGTTTGGTAGGGACAGGGTTGGGCGATGGCTACACCTTC. V usage is TRBV12-5 and J usage is TRBJ1-2, with 9 bases fitting TRBD1. CDR1 is LGHNT, CDR2 FRNRAP, per germline. There are 16 residues in the CDR3. The trim removed 0 bases at V and 6 bases at J, leaving 8 bases unmatched.

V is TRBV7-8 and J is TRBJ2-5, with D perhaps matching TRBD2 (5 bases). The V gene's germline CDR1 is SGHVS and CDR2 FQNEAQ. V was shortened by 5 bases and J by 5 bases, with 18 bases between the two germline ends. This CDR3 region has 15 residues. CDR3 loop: CASSPTARGSETQYF. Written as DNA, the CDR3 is TGTGCCAGCAGCCCCACGGCCCGAGGGTCTGAGACCCAGTACTTC.

Here the CDR3 reads CASSPRTALAQYF. CDR3 sequence (DNA): TGTGCCAGCAGCCCCCGGACAGCCCTAGCGCAGTATTTT. The chain joins TRBV5-6 to TRBJ2-3, with D possibly being TRBD1 (6 bases). With 4 bases removed from V and 10 bases from J, the gap between germline ends came to 16 bases. The CDR3 contains 13 residues. Germline loops: CDR1 SGHDT, CDR2 YYEEEE.

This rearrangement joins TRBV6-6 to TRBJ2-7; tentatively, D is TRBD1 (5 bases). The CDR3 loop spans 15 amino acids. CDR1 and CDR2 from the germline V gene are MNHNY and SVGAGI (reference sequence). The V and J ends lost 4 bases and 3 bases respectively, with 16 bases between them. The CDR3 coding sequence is TGTGCCAGCAGTTCCATAGACAGTCACGGCTACGAGCAGTACTTC. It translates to CASSSIDSHGYEQYF.

The CDR3 nucleotides read TGTGCCAGCAGCGCCATAGCGGCCAGCTCCTACAATGAGCAGTTCTTC. Its translation is CASSAIAASSYNEQFF. The chain employs TRBV7-6 and TRBJ2-1; D is perhaps TRBD2 (6 bases). Germline values: CDR1 SGHVS, CDR2 FNYEAQ. CDR3 length: 16 residues. Trimming cost V 5 bases and J 0 bases, with 14 bases left between them. The full variable domain, its missing parts supplied by reference TRBV7-6 and TRBJ2-1, is GAGVSQSPRYKVTKRGQDVALRCDPISGHVSLYWYRQALGQGPEFLTYFNYEAQQDKSGLPNDRFSAERPEGSISTLTIQRTEQRDSAMYRCASSAIAASSYNEQFFGPGTRLTVL.

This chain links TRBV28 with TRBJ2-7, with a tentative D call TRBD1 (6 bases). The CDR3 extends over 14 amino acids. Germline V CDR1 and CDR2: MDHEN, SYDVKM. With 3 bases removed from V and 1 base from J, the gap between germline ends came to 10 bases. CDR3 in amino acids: CASSFEGGSYEQYF. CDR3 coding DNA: TGTGCCAGCAGTTTTGAAGGGGGATCCTACGAGCAGTACTTC.

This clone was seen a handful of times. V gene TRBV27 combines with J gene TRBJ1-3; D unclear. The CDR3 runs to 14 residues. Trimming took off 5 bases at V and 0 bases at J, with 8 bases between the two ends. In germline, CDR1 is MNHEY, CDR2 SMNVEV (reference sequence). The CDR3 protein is CASSLTNSGNTIYF. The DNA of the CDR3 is TGTGCCAGCAGTCTGACCAACTCTGGAAACACCATATATTTT.